A selection of T cell receptor beta chains follows, all from one sample in a study of cytomegalovirus exposure and HLA in healthy donors. TCRdb's table, derived via immunoSEQ multiplex PCR, lists solely in-frame clones and lacks some. In the table there are roughly 200,000 clones, roughly 10% of which are singletons. Sequencing was performed on PBMCs. Receptors originate from a woman aged 25 to 45 in good health and CMV-seropositive. Each CDR3 is given with its conserved first and last residue. D genes are given only for firm matches. Not all rows give a size; the values are once, few, many and, for expanded clones, a class.

V gene: TRBV6-5; D gene: TRBD1; clone size: -; J gene: TRBJ2-7; CDR3 protein: CASKGQGFLEQYF; CDR3 DNA: TGTGCCAGTAAGGGACAGGGGTTTCTCGAGCAGTACTTC
V gene: TRBV14; D gene: TRBD2; clone size: -; J gene: TRBJ2-1; CDR3 protein: CASSSSWLAGYNEQFF; CDR3 DNA: TGTGCCAGCAGCTCAAGTTGGCTAGCGGGTTACAATGAGCAGTTCTTC
V gene: TRBV27; D gene: TRBD2; clone size: -; J gene: TRBJ2-1; CDR3 protein: CASRGSGRAYEQFF; CDR3 DNA: TGTGCCAGCAGGGGGAGCGGGAGGGCATATGAGCAGTTCTTC
V gene: TRBV6-6; D gene: TRBD1; clone size: -; J gene: TRBJ1-2; CDR3 protein: CASSYDGQGARGYTF; CDR3 DNA: TGTGCCAGCAGTTACGATGGACAGGGGGCGCGGGGCTACACCTTC
V gene: TRBV19; D gene: -; clone size: -; J gene: TRBJ2-4; CDR3 protein: CASRDAPGDIQYF; CDR3 DNA: TGTGCCAGTAGGGACGCCCCCGGGGACATTCAGTACTTC
V gene: TRBV2; D gene: -; clone size: -; J gene: TRBJ2-2; CDR3 protein: CASNQGITGELFF; CDR3 DNA: TGTGCCAGCAACCAGGGAATCACCGGGGAGCTGTTTTTT
V gene: TRBV11-2; D gene: -; clone size: few; J gene: TRBJ2-7; CDR3 protein: CASSVLTGLSSYEQYF; CDR3 DNA: TGTGCCAGCAGCGTACTTACAGGGCTTAGCTCCTACGAGCAGTACTTC
V gene: TRBV29-1; D gene: TRBD2; clone size: -; J gene: TRBJ2-7; CDR3 protein: CSVEVGTSGRTPYEQYF; CDR3 DNA: TGCAGCGTTGAGGTAGGGACTAGCGGGAGGACTCCCTACGAGCAGTACTTC
V gene: TRBV5-5; D gene: TRBD1; clone size: few; J gene: TRBJ1-1; CDR3 protein: CASSPLATGGRNTEAFF; CDR3 DNA: TGTGCCAGCAGCCCCCTTGCCACAGGGGGCAGGAACACTGAAGCTTTCTTT
V gene: TRBV4-1; D gene: -; clone size: few; J gene: TRBJ1-4; CDR3 protein: CASSYRGAGEKLFF; CDR3 DNA: TGCGCCAGCAGCTACCGGGGGGCAGGCGAAAAACTGTTTTTT
V gene: TRBV6-5; D gene: -; clone size: few; J gene: TRBJ1-3; CDR3 protein: CASRGSSGNTIYF; CDR3 DNA: TGTGCCAGCAGGGGCAGCTCTGGAAACACCATATATTTT
V gene: TRBV5-6; D gene: TRBD1; clone size: -; J gene: TRBJ1-2; CDR3 protein: CASSLPSGTGEDYGYTF; CDR3 DNA: TGTGCCAGCAGCTTACCATCCGGGACAGGGGAGGACTATGGCTACACCTTC
V gene: TRBV4-2; D gene: TRBD1; clone size: -; J gene: TRBJ1-1; CDR3 protein: CASSQGQGEAFF; CDR3 DNA: TGTGCCAGCAGCCAAGGACAGGGCGAAGCTTTCTTT
V gene: TRBV9; D gene: -; clone size: -; J gene: TRBJ2-7; CDR3 protein: CASSVDFGNEQYF; CDR3 DNA: TGTGCCAGCAGCGTAGACTTCGGGAACGAGCAGTACTTC
V gene: TRBV9; D gene: -; clone size: few; J gene: TRBJ2-1; CDR3 protein: CASSVGPRGNEQFF; CDR3 DNA: TGTGCCAGCAGCGTAGGCCCACGGGGGAATGAGCAGTTCTTC
V gene: TRBV30; D gene: TRBD1; clone size: -; J gene: TRBJ1-1; CDR3 protein: CAWSPLDRFKAFF; CDR3 DNA: TGTGCCTGGAGCCCACTGGACAGGTTTAAAGCTTTCTTT
V gene: TRBV6-1; D gene: -; clone size: few; J gene: TRBJ1-5; CDR3 protein: CASSVLAAGVQPQHF; CDR3 DNA: TGTGCCAGCAGTGTCTTAGCGGCCGGGGTTCAGCCCCAGCATTTT
V gene: TRBV30; D gene: TRBD2; clone size: -; J gene: TRBJ2-1; CDR3 protein: CAWSVLAGERQFF; CDR3 DNA: TGTGCCTGGAGTGTACTAGCGGGAGAGAGGCAGTTCTTC
V gene: TRBV30; D gene: -; clone size: -; J gene: TRBJ2-1; CDR3 protein: CAWVGRPLFSNEQFF; CDR3 DNA: TGTGCCTGGGTGGGGAGGCCACTATTTAGCAATGAGCAGTTCTTC
V gene: TRBV10-3; D gene: TRBD1; clone size: few; J gene: TRBJ2-7; CDR3 protein: CAISEGQGVYEQYF; CDR3 DNA: TGTGCCATCAGTGAGGGACAGGGGGTCTACGAGCAGTACTTC
V gene: TRBV7-2; D gene: -; clone size: few; J gene: TRBJ2-7; CDR3 protein: CASSTSGGTSYEQYF; CDR3 DNA: TGTGCCAGCAGCACGTCAGGGGGGACCTCCTACGAGCAGTACTTC
V gene: TRBV7-8; D gene: TRBD1; clone size: few; J gene: TRBJ2-7; CDR3 protein: CASSTRDRGAYEQYF; CDR3 DNA: TGTGCCAGCAGCACCCGGGACAGGGGGGCCTACGAGCAGTACTTC
V gene: TRBV2; D gene: -; clone size: few; J gene: TRBJ2-7; CDR3 protein: CASSEVTPGGEQYF; CDR3 DNA: TGTGCCAGCAGTGAAGTCACACCAGGGGGGGAGCAGTACTTC
V gene: TRBV30; D gene: TRBD2; clone size: -; J gene: TRBJ2-7; CDR3 protein: CAWSSVAGYEQYF; CDR3 DNA: TGTGCCTGGAGTTCTGTAGCGGGCTACGAGCAGTACTTC
V gene: TRBV9; D gene: TRBD1; clone size: few; J gene: TRBJ2-3; CDR3 protein: CASSAIQGVGDTQYF; CDR3 DNA: TGTGCCAGCAGCGCGATACAGGGGGTTGGAGATACGCAGTATTTT
V gene: TRBV6-5; D gene: -; clone size: few; J gene: TRBJ1-2; CDR3 protein: CASSSGYGYTF; CDR3 DNA: TGTGCCAGCAGCTCAGGGTATGGCTACACCTTC
V gene: TRBV27; D gene: TRBD1; clone size: -; J gene: TRBJ2-7; CDR3 protein: CASSPRGTVSYEQYF; CDR3 DNA: TGTGCCAGCAGTCCCCGAGGGACAGTCTCCTACGAGCAGTACTTC
V gene: TRBV18; D gene: TRBD2; clone size: few; J gene: TRBJ2-7; CDR3 protein: CASSREAGVDGEQYF; CDR3 DNA: TGTGCCAGCTCACGGGAGGCGGGGGTTGATGGGGAGCAGTACTTC
V gene: TRBV25-1; D gene: TRBD2; clone size: -; J gene: TRBJ2-5; CDR3 protein: CASSERLGVAGGETQYF; CDR3 DNA: TGTGCCAGCAGTGAAAGACTTGGGGTAGCGGGAGGCGAGACCCAGTACTTC
V gene: TRBV2; D gene: -; clone size: -; J gene: TRBJ1-2; CDR3 protein: CASRKTEANYGYTF; CDR3 DNA: TGTGCCAGCAGGAAGACAGAAGCTAACTATGGCTACACCTTC
V gene: TRBV7-2; D gene: -; clone size: few; J gene: TRBJ1-5; CDR3 protein: CASSSESDQPQHF; CDR3 DNA: TGTGCCAGCAGCTCCGAGTCGGATCAGCCCCAGCATTTT
V gene: TRBV13; D gene: -; clone size: few; J gene: TRBJ2-7; CDR3 protein: CASSPGGSSYEQYF; CDR3 DNA: TGTGCCAGCAGCCCTGGGGGGAGCTCCTACGAGCAGTACTTC
V gene: TRBV11-2; D gene: -; clone size: -; J gene: TRBJ2-1; CDR3 protein: CASSLDRTDNEQFF; CDR3 DNA: TGTGCCAGCAGCTTAGATCGAACGGACAATGAGCAGTTCTTC
V gene: TRBV4-2; D gene: -; clone size: -; J gene: TRBJ2-3; CDR3 protein: CASSPSPAGTSTDTQYF; CDR3 DNA: TGTGCTAGCAGCCCCTCCCCGGCGGGCACTAGCACAGATACGCAGTATTTT
V gene: TRBV27; D gene: TRBD1; clone size: -; J gene: TRBJ1-2; CDR3 protein: CASSSQGAANYGYTF; CDR3 DNA: TGTGCCAGCAGTTCACAGGGGGCTGCAAACTATGGCTACACCTTC
V gene: TRBV6-5; D gene: TRBD1; clone size: -; J gene: TRBJ1-2; CDR3 protein: CASSYSDRAVIGYTF; CDR3 DNA: TGTGCCAGCAGTTACTCCGACAGGGCGGTAATAGGCTACACCTTC
V gene: TRBV19; D gene: -; clone size: -; J gene: TRBJ2-3; CDR3 protein: CASSIRGRSSTDTQYF; CDR3 DNA: TGTGCCAGTAGTATACGAGGGCGGTCTTCCACAGATACGCAGTATTTT
V gene: TRBV6-5; D gene: TRBD1; clone size: few; J gene: TRBJ2-4; CDR3 protein: CASSTGAWDIQYF; CDR3 DNA: TGTGCCAGCAGTACAGGGGCATGGGACATTCAGTACTTC
V gene: TRBV15; D gene: TRBD1; clone size: few; J gene: TRBJ2-2; CDR3 protein: CATSRVSGGDTGELFF; CDR3 DNA: TGTGCCACCAGCAGAGTTTCAGGGGGCGACACCGGGGAGCTGTTTTTT
V gene: TRBV14; D gene: TRBD2; clone size: few; J gene: TRBJ2-5; CDR3 protein: CASNAASGQETQYF; CDR3 DNA: TGTGCCAGTAACGCGGCTAGCGGGCAAGAGACCCAGTACTTC
V gene: TRBV28; D gene: TRBD1; clone size: few; J gene: TRBJ1-1; CDR3 protein: CASSLSFGTGALNTEAFF; CDR3 DNA: TGTGCCAGCAGTTTGTCCTTTGGGACAGGGGCTTTGAACACTGAAGCTTTCTTT
V gene: TRBV6-6; D gene: -; clone size: few; J gene: TRBJ2-1; CDR3 protein: CASSYRRVGNNEQFF; CDR3 DNA: TGTGCCAGCAGTTACAGGCGGGTGGGGAACAATGAGCAGTTCTTC
V gene: TRBV27; D gene: TRBD1; clone size: -; J gene: TRBJ2-5; CDR3 protein: CASSFRGQTQETQYF; CDR3 DNA: TGTGCCAGCAGTTTTAGGGGACAGACACAAGAGACCCAGTACTTC
V gene: TRBV30; D gene: -; clone size: few; J gene: TRBJ1-5; CDR3 protein: CAWSATGIYQPQHF; CDR3 DNA: TGTGCCTGGAGTGCCACAGGGATATATCAGCCCCAGCATTTT
V gene: TRBV5-4; D gene: -; clone size: -; J gene: TRBJ2-1; CDR3 protein: CASSPSTDYNEQFF; CDR3 DNA: TGTGCCAGCAGCCCTTCGACTGACTACAATGAGCAGTTCTTC
V gene: TRBV5-4; D gene: -; clone size: few; J gene: TRBJ2-7; CDR3 protein: CASSRGWDEQYF; CDR3 DNA: TGTGCCAGCAGCAGGGGGTGGGACGAGCAGTACTTC
V gene: TRBV7-8; D gene: TRBD1; clone size: -; J gene: TRBJ1-1; CDR3 protein: CASSLGQGVLENTEAFF; CDR3 DNA: TGTGCCAGCAGCTTAGGGCAGGGGGTTCTGGAGAACACTGAAGCTTTCTTT
V gene: TRBV5-1; D gene: TRBD2; clone size: few; J gene: TRBJ2-7; CDR3 protein: CASSFPLAGARRDEQYF; CDR3 DNA: TGCGCCAGCAGCTTCCCACTAGCGGGAGCTCGTCGTGATGAGCAGTACTTC
V gene: TRBV5-6; D gene: TRBD2; clone size: -; J gene: TRBJ2-3; CDR3 protein: CASSLRTSGPSGTQYF; CDR3 DNA: TGTGCCAGCAGCTTGCGGACTAGCGGCCCCTCCGGTACGCAGTATTTT
V gene: TRBV7-9; D gene: -; clone size: -; J gene: TRBJ1-5; CDR3 protein: CASSLGRGLEGQPQHF; CDR3 DNA: TGTGCCAGCAGCTTAGGGAGGGGCCTCGAAGGTCAGCCCCAGCATTTT
V gene: TRBV2; D gene: TRBD2; clone size: -; J gene: TRBJ2-1; CDR3 protein: CASSGREGEQFF; CDR3 DNA: TGTGCCAGCAGTGGAAGGGAGGGTGAGCAGTTCTTC
V gene: TRBV6-5; D gene: -; clone size: few; J gene: TRBJ1-5; CDR3 protein: CASSYGARDGPQHF; CDR3 DNA: TGTGCCAGCAGTTACGGGGCCCGAGATGGGCCCCAGCATTTT
V gene: TRBV6-1; D gene: -; clone size: -; J gene: TRBJ2-6; CDR3 protein: CASSGSRGANVLTF; CDR3 DNA: TGTGCCAGCAGTGGCTCTCGGGGGGCCAACGTCCTGACTTTC